These 9 T cell receptor beta chains were sequenced from one sample in a study of molecular identifiers for immune sequencing clone quantification. TCRdb itself ran the PCR reads through MiXCR, one entry per CDR3 protein. The top ten hold about 0.81% of the sample, which has about 630,000 distinct CDR3 sequences, less than 30% seen once. Sequencing was done on a sample of naive CD8+ T cells from blood, with Jurkat cell RNA spiked in. Subset in this sample: FACS-sorted CD8+CD4-CCR7+CD45RA+ naive T cells. These TCRs come from a human donor in good health. Some libraries in this study had Jurkat cell RNA spiked in.

This clonotype was picked up a small number of times. The CDR3 DNA reads as TGTGCCACCAGTGATTTGGGCGGGACAGGGAACACCGGGGAGCTGTTTTTT. Protein: CATSDLGGTGNTGELFF. This chain joins TRBV24-1 and TRBJ2-2; 8 bases fit TRBD1. This CDR3 spans 17 amino acids. Looked up from germline, CDR1 is KGHDR and CDR2 is SFDVKD. With 0 bases clipped from V and 1 base from J, the junction kept 3 bases outside the gene matches.

This clonotype was seen repeatedly, ten times or more. The chain links TRBV4-3 to TRBJ2-7; D may be TRBD1 (6 bases). Germline V CDR1 and CDR2: LGHNA, YSLEER. This CDR3 comprises 17 residues. V lost 0 bases and J 5 bases, leaving 20 bases between the germline ends. CDR3 region: CASSQDSPRGAEDEQYF. The CDR3 region has the DNA TGCGCCAGCAGCCAAGATTCCCCCAGGGGAGCCGAAGACGAGCAGTACTTC.

Note on this clonotype: One end of the junction varies from germline; a read error may be responsible. CDR3 amino acids: CASSFGLADYNEQFF. Written as DNA, the CDR3 is TGTGCCAGCAGCTTCGGACTAGCGGACTACAATGAGCAATTCTTC. The rearrangement uses TRBV13 and TRBJ2-1, with 10 bases that match TRBD2. CDR1 and CDR2 (germline): PRHDT, FYEKMQ (reference sequence). This CDR3 contains 15 residues.

This clonotype has a handful of counts. The genes are TRBV27 and TRBJ1-2, with 10 bases aligning to TRBD1. The V gene end was trimmed by 5 bases and the J gene end by 7 bases; junction bases not matched to a gene: 7. Germline lookup yields CDR1 MNHEY and CDR2 SMNVEV (reference sequence). CDR3 length: 14 amino acids. CDR3 DNA: TGTGCCAGCAGTCCCCGGACAGGGGGATTTGGCTACACCTTC. Translation gives CASSPRTGGFGYTF.

This clonotype was counted ten times or more. The chain uses TRBV7-6 and TRBJ2-7, with TRBD2 matching over 7 bases. V gave up 5 bases and J gave up 4 bases; unmatched junction bases: 20. The CDR3 sequence is 18 residues long. Germline assignment: CDR1 SGHVS and CDR2 FNYEAQ. The CDR3 sequence: CASSPQPELAGAFYEQYF. CDR3 sequence (DNA): TGTGCCAGCAGCCCCCAGCCGGAGTTGGCGGGAGCTTTTTACGAGCAGTACTTC.

As regards this clonotype: Likely a read error: the CDR3 ends without its conserved phenylalanine or tryptophan. The rearrangement links TRBV9 to TRBJ2-5; 7 bases are shared with TRBD1. Germline V gene data show CDR1 as SGDLS and CDR2 as YYNGEE. Unmatched junction bases numbered 4, after V lost 0 bases and J lost 5 bases. CDR3 length: 14 amino acids. The CDR3, as DNA: TGTGCCAGCAGCGTAGGAGGGGGCGGTGAGACCCAGTACCTC. Its protein product is CASSVGGGGETQYL.

This clonotype was recorded at least ten times. CDR3 bases: TGTGCTAGTGGTTTGGTGGGGGCAATGAACACTGAAGCTTTCTTT. It codes for CASGLVGAMNTEAFF. J is TRBJ1-1 and V is TRBV12-5; tentatively, D is TRBD1 (6 bases). CDR1 LGHNT and CDR2 FRNRAP come from the germline V gene. The CDR3 contains 15 residues. V was clipped by 0 bases and J by 0 bases, with 8 bases between them.

About this clonotype itself: A much larger clone differs from this one at a single base, so this may be a read error. The chain joins TRBV27 to TRBJ2-7, with unresolved D. The CDR3 length is 14 residues. The V and J ends lost 6 bases and 9 bases respectively, with 21 bases between them. From germline, CDR1 is MNHEY and CDR2 SMNVEV (reference sequence). Written as DNA, the CDR3 is TGTGCCAGCAGGAGCTTCTCAGCCGTGGTCGGGCAGTACTTC. Amino acid sequence: CASRSFSAVVGQYF.

There are many counts of this clonotype. The J gene is TRBJ2-1, the V gene TRBV11-2; D not resolved. The CDR3 is 13 residues long. The V end was cut by 0 bases, the J end by 9 bases, with 9 bases between. CDR1 is SGHAT and CDR2 is FQNNGV in the germline V gene. The CDR3 sequence is CASSLDALPEQFF. The CDR3 bases are TGTGCCAGCAGCTTAGATGCGCTTCCTGAGCAGTTCTTC.